The rows below give T cell receptor beta chains drawn from one sample of a study of identical twins. TCRdb passed the 5' RACE reads through MiXCR, listing each CDR3 protein once. The data show roughly 1,500,000 distinct CDR3 sequences, around a third seen once. The material sequenced was cord blood. These TCRs come from a newborn girl in good health. Both conserved end residues are part of each CDR3. The D gene is left open where the match is weak. Size tells how often a clone was seen (once, few, many) or the class of an expanded clone, and some rows leave it out.

v_call	clone_size	d_call	j_call	cdr3_aa	cdr3_nt
TRBV6-5	-	-	TRBJ2-6	CASSYRSYSGANVLTF	TGTGCCAGCAGTTACCGTAGCTACTCTGGGGCCAACGTCCTGACTTTC
TRBV2	-	-	TRBJ2-1	CASMVGRADPYNQQFF	TGTGCCAGCATGGTCGGGCGGGCCGACCCCTATAATCAGCAGTTCTTC
TRBV7-9	few	TRBD1	TRBJ2-5	CASSPPRQGETQYF	TGTGCCAGCAGCCCCCCCCGACAGGGAGAGACCCAGTACTTC
TRBV21-1	-	-	TRBJ2-1	CASNSGQHNEQFF	TGTGCCAGCAACTCAGGACAGCACAATGAGCAGTTCTTC
TRBV29-1	many	-	TRBJ2-5	CSVETGDQETQYF	TGCAGCGTTGAGACGGGCGACCAAGAGACCCAGTACTTC
TRBV6-6	many	-	TRBJ1-2	CASSPYRITNYGYTF	TGTGCCAGCAGCCCTTACAGGATTACTAACTATGGCTACACCTTC
TRBV7-2	few	TRBD2	TRBJ2-1	CASSLATISSGDQFF	TGTGCCAGCAGCTTAGCCACGATTTCTAGCGGAGACCAGTTCTTC
TRBV11-2	-	-	TRBJ2-5	CASSLWEGGIQETQYF	TGTGCCAGCAGCCTCTGGGAGGGGGGAATTCAAGAGACCCAGTACTTC
TRBV2	-	TRBD1	TRBJ1-1	CASRDRPEEAFF	TGTGCCAGCAGGGACAGGCCAGAAGAAGCTTTCTTT
TRBV7-9	-	TRBD1	TRBJ1-6	CASSPGQGEMNSPLHF	TGTGCCAGCAGCCCGGGACAGGGGGAAATGAATTCACCCCTCCACTTT
TRBV14	few	-	TRBJ2-3	CASSLPAPDTQYF	TGTGCCAGCAGCCTCCCAGCCCCAGATACGCAGTATTTT
TRBV7-9	-	TRBD1	TRBJ2-3	CASSLFWDRGGDTQYF	TGTGCCAGCAGCTTATTCTGGGACAGGGGAGGAGATACGCAGTATTTT
TRBV20-1	-	-	TRBJ2-3	CSASPPQPDTQYF	TGCAGTGCTAGCCCCCCTCAGCCAGATACGCAGTATTTT
TRBV4-1	-	-	TRBJ2-1	CASSHTLAAGSYNEQFF	TGCGCCAGCAGCCATACACTAGCAGCCGGCTCCTACAATGAGCAGTTCTTC
TRBV4-1	-	-	TRBJ1-2	CASSLTPGIFYGYTF	TGCGCCAGCAGCCTCACTCCAGGGATTTTCTATGGCTACACCTTC
TRBV11-2	-	TRBD1	TRBJ1-2	CASSPWTGTANYGYTF	TGTGCCAGCAGCCCGTGGACAGGAACAGCTAACTATGGCTACACCTTC
TRBV29-1	few	-	TRBJ1-1	CSVDDQGATEAFF	TGCAGCGTCGACGATCAAGGGGCCACTGAAGCTTTCTTT
TRBV6-6	few	-	TRBJ1-5	CASSYGGGGQPQHF	TGTGCCAGCAGTTACGGCGGGGGCGGCCAGCCCCAGCATTTT
TRBV5-1	once	-	TRBJ2-2	CASSTGEANTGELFF	TGCGCCAGCAGCACCGGGGAGGCGAACACCGGGGAGCTGTTTTTT
TRBV20-1	few	TRBD1	TRBJ1-1	CSASRDRGDTEAFF	TGCAGTGCTAGCCGGGACAGGGGGGACACTGAAGCTTTCTTT
TRBV12-3/TRBV12-4	-	TRBD2	TRBJ2-5	CASSLEPGTSAQEAQYF	TGTGCCAGCAGTTTAGAACCGGGGACTAGCGCCCAAGAGGCCCAGTACTTC
TRBV5-1	few	-	TRBJ2-3	CASSLGVRAAGDTQYF	TGCGCCAGCAGCTTGGGCGTTCGAGCGGCGGGAGATACGCAGTATTTT
TRBV11-2	few	-	TRBJ2-5	CASLKDGGARETQYF	TGTGCCAGCTTGAAGGACGGGGGAGCCCGAGAGACCCAGTACTTC
TRBV6-1	-	-	TRBJ1-5	CASRPTGFNQPQHF	TGTGCCAGCAGGCCCACAGGGTTCAATCAGCCCCAGCATTTT
TRBV4-1	few	TRBD1	TRBJ1-1	CASSHDNRDRPNTEAFF	TGCGCCAGCAGCCACGACAATCGGGACAGGCCGAACACTGAAGCTTTCTTT
TRBV20-1	-	TRBD2	TRBJ2-7	CSADDLAGAPYEQYF	TGCAGTGCTGACGACCTAGCGGGAGCGCCCTACGAGCAGTACTTC
TRBV7-2	-	-	TRBJ2-2	CASTGAGGWNTGELFF	TGTGCCAGCACAGGAGCAGGCGGGTGGAACACCGGGGAGCTGTTTTTT
TRBV29-1	few	-	TRBJ2-5	CSVARIVGVQETQYF	TGCAGCGTGGCCAGGATCGTGGGAGTCCAAGAGACCCAGTACTTC
TRBV12-3/TRBV12-4	-	-	TRBJ1-1	CASSQDSGFLVFF	TGTGCCAGCAGTCAAGATAGCGGGTTCTTGGTTTTCTTT
TRBV12-3/TRBV12-4	-	-	TRBJ2-7	CASSPHGNRYEQYF	TGTGCCAGCAGTCCTCACGGGAATCGCTACGAGCAGTACTTC
TRBV12-3/TRBV12-4	few	TRBD2	TRBJ2-1	CASSLRAGGHRNNEQFF	TGTGCCAGCAGTTTAAGAGCGGGAGGTCACAGAAACAATGAGCAGTTCTTC
TRBV21-1	-	-	TRBJ2-5	CASSKVGWEETQYF	TGTGCCAGCAGCAAAGTTGGTTGGGAGGAGACCCAGTACTTC
TRBV5-1	-	-	TRBJ2-7	CASSLGRSSYNKQYF	TGCGCCAGCAGCTTGGGTAGGAGCTCCTACAATAAGCAGTACTTC
TRBV12-3/TRBV12-4	-	-	TRBJ2-3	CASSWARSTDTQYF	TGTGCCAGCAGTTGGGCACGGTCCACAGATACGCAGTATTTT
TRBV20-1	few	TRBD2	TRBJ2-5	CSARLAGGPQETQYF	TGCAGTGCTAGACTAGCGGGGGGGCCGCAAGAGACCCAGTACTTC
TRBV6-5	-	TRBD2	TRBJ2-7	CASSYRLAGLYEQYF	TGTGCCAGCAGTTATCGACTAGCGGGGCTCTACGAGCAGTACTTC
TRBV7-2	-	TRBD1	TRBJ1-3	CASSLGRGHAGNTIYF	TGTGCCAGCAGCTTGGGCAGGGGGCACGCTGGAAACACCATATATTTT
TRBV21-1	-	-	TRBJ1-5	CASSKRYREQPQHF	TGTGCCAGCAGCAAAAGGTACAGGGAGCAGCCCCAGCATTTT
TRBV29-1	once	-	TRBJ2-7	CSVDQFSYNEQYF	TGCAGCGTTGACCAGTTCTCGTACAATGAGCAGTACTTC
TRBV5-1	once	-	TRBJ2-6	CASSLLARDGANVLTF	TGCGCCAGCAGCTTGTTGGCTAGGGACGGGGCCAACGTCCTGACTTTC
TRBV20-1	few	-	TRBJ2-1	CSASRDSLSYNEQFF	TGCAGTGCTAGCAGGGATAGCTTGTCCTACAATGAGCAGTTCTTC
TRBV10-2	-	-	TRBJ2-6	CASSESRVSRLSGNVLTF	TGCGCCAGCAGTGAGTCGAGGGTTAGCAGACTCTCGGGCAACGTCCTGACTTTC
TRBV20-1	few	-	TRBJ2-5	CSASVGEETQYF	TGCAGTGCTAGCGTCGGGGAAGAGACCCAGTACTTC
TRBV7-2	few	-	TRBJ1-1	CASSLRPDGAEAFF	TGTGCCAGCAGCCTCCGCCCGGATGGAGCTGAAGCTTTCTTT
TRBV28	-	TRBD1	TRBJ1-6	CASQHPVVWRGGTESRPYNSPLHF	TGTGCCTCCCAGCATCCCGTGGTTTGGAGAGGGGGGACAGAAAGTCGTCCCTATAATTCACCCCTCCACTTT
TRBV5-5	-	-	TRBJ1-1	CASSFGTRGAFF	TGTGCCAGCAGCTTCGGGACAAGGGGGGCTTTCTTT
TRBV3-1	-	TRBD2	TRBJ2-7	CASSQVLWASGKNEQYF	TGTGCCAGCAGCCAAGTCCTTTGGGCTAGCGGGAAGAACGAGCAGTACTTC
TRBV20-1	-	-	TRBJ2-7	CSAYRRNYEQYF	TGCAGTGCTTACCGGCGCAACTACGAGCAGTACTTC
TRBV5-1	few	TRBD2	TRBJ2-5	CASSLEGLRGRQYF	TGCGCCAGCAGCTTGGAGGGGTTACGCGGGAGGCAGTACTTC
TRBV20-1	-	-	TRBJ1-1	CSARDTEGSSWDTEAFF	TGCAGTGCTAGAGATACCGAGGGCTCTAGTTGGGACACTGAAGCTTTCTTT
TRBV11-2	-	-	TRBJ2-4	CASSLARDGIAKNIQYF	TGTGCCAGCAGCTTAGCCAGGGACGGCATAGCCAAAAACATTCAGTACTTC
TRBV19	-	TRBD1	TRBJ1-2	CAGSIRDRGFDGYTF	TGTGCCGGTAGTATAAGGGACAGGGGATTCGATGGCTACACCTTC
TRBV28	few	-	TRBJ2-6	CASSFGGRVSGANVLTF	TGTGCCAGCAGTTTCGGGGGGCGGGTCTCTGGGGCCAACGTCCTGACTTTC
TRBV12-3/TRBV12-4	-	TRBD2	TRBJ2-1	CASSFFTSGGNEQFF	TGTGCCAGCAGTTTCTTCACTAGCGGGGGAAATGAGCAGTTCTTC
TRBV6-6	-	TRBD2	TRBJ2-7	CASSYGLAVTQYF	TGTGCCAGCAGTTACGGACTAGCAGTAACCCAGTACTTC
TRBV7-9	few	TRBD1	TRBJ1-2	CASSFGQGVGNYGYTF	TGTGCCAGCAGCTTCGGACAGGGTGTTGGTAACTATGGCTACACCTTC
TRBV2	-	TRBD1	TRBJ2-4	CASSLQGAENIQYF	TGTGCCAGCAGTCTGCAGGGGGCAGAAAACATTCAGTACTTC
TRBV6-1	few	-	TRBJ1-1	CASSEFTARNPNTEAFF	TGTGCCAGCAGTGAATTCACCGCGCGTAACCCTAACACTGAAGCTTTCTTT